These T cell receptor beta chains were read from a single sample in a study of T-cell reconstitution after alpha-beta-depleted transplantation in children. TCRdb re-called the PCR reads with MiXCR, one entry per CDR3 protein. The sample carries about 340,000 distinct CDR3 sequences, about an eighth recorded once. The sequencing here drew on PBMCs, taken from the stem cell graft. These receptors were taken from a human donor who donated a stem cell graft to a child with Fanconi anemia. CDR3s include the opening cysteine and the closing phenylalanine or tryptophan. A D gene is named only where the DNA matches it firmly. Only part of the rows carry a size: once, few, many, or a class if the clone is expanded.

clone_size	j_call	v_call	d_call	cdr3_nt	cdr3_aa
few	TRBJ2-1	TRBV18	NA	TGTGCCAGCTCTCCCCCGTTTGGCAATGAGCAGTTCTTC	CASSPPFGNEQFF
NA	TRBJ2-1	TRBV7-2	NA	TGTGCCAGCAGCTTAGTGTGGGCAGGTGGGAATGAGCAGTTCTTC	CASSLVWAGGNEQFF
NA	TRBJ1-2	TRBV2	NA	TGTGCCAGCAGTGAACCCCCACAGCTTTCCTATGGCTACACCTTC	CASSEPPQLSYGYTF
few	TRBJ2-1	TRBV7-8	NA	TGTGCCAGCAGCCGGGAAGGTCCAGGGAATGAGCAGTTCTTC	CASSREGPGNEQFF
NA	TRBJ2-3	TRBV5-1	TRBD2	TGCGCCAGCAGCTTGGTCGGGGGGGACGGGTCAGATACGCAGTATTTT	CASSLVGGDGSDTQYF
NA	TRBJ1-5	TRBV29-1	TRBD1	TGCAGCGTTTGGGAAAAGGGGGCGGGGGGTCAGCCCCAGCATTTT	CSVWEKGAGGQPQHF
few	TRBJ1-2	TRBV6-2/TRBV6-3	NA	TGTGCCAGCAGTCAAGTTGGAAGCTACACCTTC	CASSQVGSYTF
NA	TRBJ2-1	TRBV6-1	TRBD2	TGTGCCAGCAGTGGACTAGCGGGGGGCCTATACAATGAGCAGTTCTTC	CASSGLAGGLYNEQFF
NA	TRBJ1-1	TRBV15	TRBD1	TGTGCCACCAGCAAAGGACAGGGAAACACTGAAGCTTTCTTT	CATSKGQGNTEAFF
NA	TRBJ2-5	TRBV6-2/TRBV6-3	TRBD2	TGTGCCAGCAGTTACTCGAGTGCGGGGGAGCTTCCCCAAGAGACCCAGTACTTC	CASSYSSAGELPQETQYF
few	TRBJ2-7	TRBV6-5	NA	TGTGCCAGCAGTTTATTCAGGGGTTCTTCATACGAGCAGTACTTC	CASSLFRGSSYEQYF
NA	TRBJ2-1	TRBV7-6	TRBD2	TGTGCCAGCAGCTTAGATAAGCGGGGGGGCTACAATGAGCAGTTCTTC	CASSLDKRGGYNEQFF
few	TRBJ2-1	TRBV6-2/TRBV6-3	NA	TGTGCCAGCAGTTACTCAAGGGGTAGTGAGCAGTTCTTC	CASSYSRGSEQFF
NA	TRBJ1-1	TRBV6-7	TRBD1	TGTGCCAGCAGTTACCCGGGACAGGGGACCCTGAGCACTGAAGCTTTCTTT	CASSYPGQGTLSTEAFF
many	TRBJ2-1	TRBV7-2	NA	TGTGCCAGCAGCCCTAACCGAGGCGGTGAGCAGTTCTTC	CASSPNRGGEQFF
NA	TRBJ2-6	TRBV6-2/TRBV6-3	NA	TGTGCCAGCACCCCTGGGGCCAACGTCCTGACTTTC	CASTPGANVLTF
few	TRBJ1-2	TRBV27	TRBD1	TGTGCCAGCAGTCCGAATACAGGGGTCCGGGATGGCTACACCTTC	CASSPNTGVRDGYTF
many	TRBJ1-4	TRBV7-9	NA	TGTGCCAGCTCGCCTCCCACGACCAGGGGTTCGGTGGAAAAACTGTTTTTT	CASSPPTTRGSVEKLFF
many	TRBJ1-1	TRBV12-3/TRBV12-4	NA	TGTGCCAGCAGTTTTCAGGGGATGAACACTGAAGCTTTCTTT	CASSFQGMNTEAFF
few	TRBJ2-3	TRBV19	NA	TGTGCCAGTAGTATGTACGCGAGGGGCGCAGATACGCAGTATTTT	CASSMYARGADTQYF
few	TRBJ1-1	TRBV5-1	NA	TGCGCCAGCAGCTTCCAACAGGGACACGGGAACACTGAAGCTTTCTTT	CASSFQQGHGNTEAFF
many	TRBJ2-1	TRBV18	NA	TGTGCCAGCTCACCACCGGGTGCGCAGGGGAGGGATGAGCAGTTCTTC	CASSPPGAQGRDEQFF
NA	TRBJ2-1	TRBV3-1	TRBD2	TGTGCCAGCAGCCAAGAACTAGCGGGGGTCGATGAGCAGTTCTTC	CASSQELAGVDEQFF
many	TRBJ2-1	TRBV4-3	NA	TGCGCCAGCAGCCTCTCACGAGGGGCCAATGAGCAGTTCTTC	CASSLSRGANEQFF
NA	TRBJ1-3	TRBV3-1	NA	TGTGCCAGCAGCCCAACCCGGGGGGGCTCTGGAAACACCATATATTTT	CASSPTRGGSGNTIYF
few	TRBJ1-2	TRBV29-1	NA	TGCAGCGTTGAATTTAGGGGGTGGGGCTACACCTTC	CSVEFRGWGYTF
few	TRBJ1-3	TRBV3-1	NA	TGTGCCAGCAGCCACGGGACGTATGGAAACACCATATATTTT	CASSHGTYGNTIYF